Listed below are T cell receptor beta chains from one sample, sequenced in a study of PD-L1 blockade in urothelial cancer. Clones were sequenced by immunoSEQ multiplex PCR, and TCRdb holds only the in-frame ones, with some missing. The data show approximately 50,000 clones, with roughly four fifths seen just once and 3% to 4% held by the top ten. The specimen comprised PBMCs, sampled around atezolizumab (anti-PD-L1) treatment. These receptors originate from a man aged 65-85 years with urothelial cancer. The CDR3 runs from the conserved cysteine through the conserved F or W. Fields, in order: J gene, clone size, V gene, D gene, CDR3 protein, CDR3 DNA. D genes are given only for firm matches. The listing skips clone size in some rows; elsewhere it reads once, few, many or a size class.

>TRBJ1-1|-|TRBV21-1|-
CASSKGTGMNTEAFF
TGTGCCAGCAGCAAAGGAACGGGGATGAACACTGAAGCTTTCTTT
>TRBJ1-2|-|TRBV6-5|-
CASSTTVGSGYTF
TGTGCCAGCAGTACGACAGTGGGATCCGGCTACACCTTC
>TRBJ2-2|-|TRBV5-1|-
CASSLGHQNTGELFF
TGCGCCAGCAGCTTGGGACACCAGAACACCGGGGAGCTGTTTTTT
>TRBJ1-2|-|TRBV4-3|-
CASSQDPRRESHYGYTF
TGCGCCAGCAGCCAAGATCCGCGGAGGGAATCCCACTATGGCTACACCTTC
>TRBJ2-7|once|TRBV6-5|TRBD2
CASSYDGTSGGYEQYF
TGTGCCAGCAGTTATGATGGGACTAGCGGGGGCTACGAGCAGTACTTC
>TRBJ2-7|-|TRBV29-1|TRBD1
CSVKVGTGAYEQYF
TGCAGCGTTAAGGTCGGGACAGGGGCCTACGAGCAGTACTTC
>TRBJ2-1|-|TRBV15|TRBD2
CATSRPSGRLSYNEQFF
TGTGCCACCAGCAGACCTAGCGGGAGGCTCTCCTACAATGAGCAGTTCTTC
>TRBJ1-1|once|TRBV7-8|-
CASVRGRTAGTEAFF
TGTGCCAGCGTCCGCGGACGGACTGCCGGGACTGAAGCTTTCTTT
>TRBJ1-1|-|TRBV7-2|TRBD1
CASSLDTGGTEAFF
TGTGCCAGCAGCTTAGATACAGGGGGGACTGAAGCTTTCTTT
>TRBJ2-1|once|TRBV5-6|-
CASSSTYNEQFF
TGTGCCAGCAGCTCCACTTACAATGAGCAGTTCTTC
>TRBJ1-2|-|TRBV30|-
CAWRPAGDYGYTF
TGTGCCTGGAGGCCAGCCGGGGACTATGGCTACACCTTC
>TRBJ1-1|-|TRBV7-2|-
CASSLVTSAGTEAFF
TGTGCCAGCAGCTTAGTCACGAGCGCGGGGACTGAAGCTTTCTTT
>TRBJ1-2|-|TRBV5-8|TRBD1
CASRGTGPYGYTF
TGTGCCAGCAGGGGGACAGGGCCCTATGGCTACACCTTC
>TRBJ1-3|once|TRBV10-3|-
CAISESTGTSGNTIYF
TGTGCCATCAGTGAGTCCACAGGGACCTCTGGAAACACCATATATTTT
>TRBJ2-3|-|TRBV5-4|-
CASSPMERSTDTQYF
TGTGCCAGCAGCCCGATGGAGCGGAGCACAGATACGCAGTATTTT
>TRBJ1-2|few|TRBV6-1|TRBD1
CASRTGDRNYGYTF
TGTGCCAGCAGGACAGGGGATAGGAACTATGGCTACACCTTC
>TRBJ2-3|-|TRBV6-4|-
CASSRGRTDTQYF
TGTGCCAGCAGCCGGGGGAGAACAGATACGCAGTATTTT
>TRBJ1-1|-|TRBV6-6|-
CASTMTENTEAFF
TGTGCCAGCACCATGACAGAGAACACTGAAGCTTTCTTT
>TRBJ2-7|-|TRBV18|-
CASSSNRDEQYF
TGTGCCAGCTCATCAAACAGGGACGAGCAGTACTTC
>TRBJ1-2|-|TRBV25-1|-
CASSPGTLYGYTF
TGTGCCAGCAGTCCCGGGACACTCTATGGCTACACCTTC
>TRBJ1-2|-|TRBV19|-
CASSIDIDYGYTF
TGTGCCAGTAGTATTGACATCGACTATGGCTACACCTTC
>TRBJ1-2|-|TRBV4-3|-
CASSQGGGYGYTF
TGCGCCAGCAGCCAAGGAGGGGGCTATGGCTACACCTTC
>TRBJ2-1|-|TRBV30|-
CAWSDLQGRGEQFF
TGTGCCTGGAGTGATCTACAGGGACGCGGTGAGCAGTTCTTC
>TRBJ2-3|-|TRBV7-3|-
CASRRTGSHTDTQYF
TGTGCCAGCAGGAGAACAGGGTCCCACACAGATACGCAGTATTTT
>TRBJ1-1|-|TRBV4-3|-
CASSQLTGDTEAFF
TGCGCCAGCAGCCAGCTTACAGGAGACACTGAAGCTTTCTTT
>TRBJ2-3|-|TRBV7-6|TRBD2
CASSLDPAGTSTDTQYF
TGTGCCAGCAGCTTAGACCCAGCGGGGACTAGCACAGATACGCAGTATTTT
>TRBJ2-7|-|TRBV9|-
CASSGGVGDEQYF
TGTGCCAGCAGCGGGGGGGTCGGAGACGAGCAGTACTTC
>TRBJ2-2|-|TRBV28|-
CASSEGTGELFF
TGTGCCAGCAGTGAGGGCACCGGGGAGCTGTTTTTT
>TRBJ2-5|-|TRBV29-1|-
CSVEDRGTETQYF
TGCAGCGTTGAAGACCGGGGTACGGAGACCCAGTACTTC
>TRBJ1-1|-|TRBV10-2|-
CASRPGTLNTEAFF
TGCGCCAGCAGGCCAGGGACACTGAACACTGAAGCTTTCTTT
>TRBJ2-5|-|TRBV6-5|-
CASSYSGGAGETQYF
TGTGCCAGCAGTTACTCGGGGGGGGCCGGGGAGACCCAGTACTTC
>TRBJ2-3|once|TRBV14|-
CASSPLLSYTQYF
TGTGCCAGCAGCCCCCTACTTTCTTATACGCAGTATTTT
>TRBJ1-4|once|TRBV9|-
CASSPDEGEFSEKLFF
TGTGCCAGCAGCCCAGACGAGGGGGAATTTTCTGAAAAACTGTTTTTT
>TRBJ1-1|once|TRBV6-4|-
CASSADATENTEAFF
TGTGCCAGCAGTGCCGATGCTACAGAAAACACTGAAGCTTTCTTT